This TCR beta chain came from a study of cytomegalovirus exposure and HLA in healthy donors. Study information: The approximately 670 first-cohort repertoires and the 95 to 150 validation repertoires shared the same platform, a later analysis reported.

The data were produced by immunoSEQ multiplex PCR, yet TCRdb's version contains in-frame clones alone and is incomplete. The table shows roughly 200,000 clones, with approximately 86% occurring only once. About this clone: Its cognate antigen is unknown.

Study-wide points: A later analysis found first-cohort TCR clusters tended to co-occur in the 90 to 150 validation repertoires. There were some public TCRs occurring in many donors, but most TCR sequences were rare. Among the CMV-associated chains, a few were confirmed in vitro as specific for CMV antigens.

The origin of this receptor is a man younger than 45 in good health and CMV-seropositive. Sequenced sample: PBMCs.

DNA for the CDR3: TGTGCCAGTATCACACAGGGGATGAACACTGAAGCTTTCTTT. Residues: CASITQGMNTEAFF. V gene TRBV19 combines with J gene TRBJ1-1, with 7 nucleotides matching TRBD1. The trim removed 7 bases at V and 0 bases at J, leaving 5 bases unmatched. The germline gives CDR1 LNHDA, CDR2 SQIVND (reference sequence). The CDR3 is 14 amino acids.